The clone carrying this T cell receptor (beta chain) has a handful of counts. No antigen is known for it. This entry comes from a study of response to subunit inactivated influenza vaccine. Notes on the study in general: The authors proposed limited new T cell recruitment per seasonal influenza vaccination.

The trim removed 1 base at V and 6 bases at J, leaving 9 bases unmatched. This CDR3 has 18 amino acids. The germline V gene has CDR1 KGHDR and CDR2 SFDVKD. MiXCR, applied by TCRdb to the RT-PCR reads, yields one record per CDR3 protein. The sample lists roughly 500,000 distinct CDR3 sequences, approximately 17% occurring once. The receptor was isolated from a man between 50 and 75 years old who received an inactivated influenza vaccine. This chain uses TRBV24-1 with TRBJ2-1; the match to TRBD2 covers 12 bases. This specimen was CD4+ T cells sorted from PBMCs, taken less than 30 months after vaccination. In nucleotides, the CDR3 is TGTGCCACCAGTGATTTCAGTTCCCTAGCGGGGGGGTTCAATGAGCAGTTCTTC. Amino acids: CATSDFSSLAGGFNEQFF.